The present entry profiles one T cell receptor (beta chain) with its context. Its cognate antigen is unknown. These data belong to a study of metastatic and nonmetastatic thyroid tumors. Regarding the study as a whole: According to reports, the diversity of TCR beta was significantly higher in malignant thyroid tumors than in benign nodules, and this held in both blood and tumor samples.

Using MiXCR, TCRdb reanalyzed the PCR reads. Altogether 40,000 or so clones are present, roughly 25% being singletons, with the ten largest covering about 8.9%. Patients were all untreated before their thyroid surgery. The V end was cut by 0 bases, the J end by 0 bases, with 1 base between. Germline values: CDR1 SGHRS, CDR2 YFSETQ. The CDR3 totals 13 residues. This sequence originates from a female donor with papillary thyroid cancer or a benign thyroid nodule (not recorded which). Some clones in this sample may be carry-over from other donors' samples. V and J are TRBV5-1 and TRBJ1-5; D unresolved. The sample consisted of blood. The CDR3: CASSLDSNQPQHF. The CDR3 DNA follows: TGCGCCAGCAGCTTGGATAGCAATCAGCCCCAGCATTTT. The full variable domain, its missing parts supplied by reference TRBV5-1 and TRBJ1-5, is KAGVTQTPRYLIKTRGQQVTLSCSPISGHRSVSWYQQTPGQGLQFLFEYFSETQRNKGNFPGRFSGRQFSNSRSEMNVSTLELGDSALYLCASSLDSNQPQHFGDGTRLSIL.